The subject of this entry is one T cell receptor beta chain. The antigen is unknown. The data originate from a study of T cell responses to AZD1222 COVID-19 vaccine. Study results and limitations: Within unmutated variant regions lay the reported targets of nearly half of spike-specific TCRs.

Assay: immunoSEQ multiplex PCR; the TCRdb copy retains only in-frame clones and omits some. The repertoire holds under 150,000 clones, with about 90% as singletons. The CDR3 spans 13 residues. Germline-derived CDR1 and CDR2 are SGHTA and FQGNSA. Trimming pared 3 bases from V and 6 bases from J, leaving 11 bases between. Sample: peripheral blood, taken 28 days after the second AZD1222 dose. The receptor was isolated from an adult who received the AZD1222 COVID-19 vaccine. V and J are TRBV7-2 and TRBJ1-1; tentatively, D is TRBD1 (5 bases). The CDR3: CASSLILGPEAFF. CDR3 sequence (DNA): TGTGCCAGCAGCTTGATCCTGGGACCTGAAGCTTTCTTT.